The 10 T cell receptor beta chains in this list originate from one sample, sequenced in a study of blood T cell repertoires in COVID-19. Clones were read by immunoSEQ multiplex PCR, and TCRdb kept only the in-frame ones, dropping some. The sample comprises 250,000 to 300,000 clones, 70% to 90% of which are singletons, and 3.6% rests with the top ten. The sequencing input was peripheral blood. The receptors shown here come from a man between 18 and 29 years old with active or convalescent COVID-19.

V and J are TRBV30 and TRBJ2-7; tentative D call: TRBD2 (6 bases). The CDR3 extends over 15 amino acids. V was shortened by 2 bases and J by 5 bases, with 19 bases between the two germline ends. Germline values: CDR1 GTSNPN, CDR2 SVGIG (reference sequence). CDR3 bases: TGTGCCTGGAGTCTTTACGGGACTCCAAGTAACGAGCAGTACTTC. Encoded protein: CAWSLYGTPSNEQYF.

The V gene is TRBV2, the J gene TRBJ2-7; D is possibly TRBD2 (5 bases). Trimming removed 6 bases from V and 3 bases from J, with 12 bases in between. In germline, CDR1 is SNHLY, CDR2 FYNNEI. CDR3 length: 13 residues. The CDR3 sequence: CASSERRIYEQYF. The CDR3 region has the DNA TGTGCCAGCAGCGAGAGGAGGATCTACGAGCAGTACTTC.

This sequence joins TRBV4-1 and TRBJ1-5; D unresolved. V was cut by 1 base and J by 1 base, with 8 bases left in between. The CDR3 loop spans 15 amino acids. Germline loops: CDR1 MGHRA, CDR2 YSYEKL. In DNA, the CDR3 is TGCGCCAGCAGCCAAGTCGAGAAGAGCAATCAGCCCCAGCATTTT. Translated: CASSQVEKSNQPQHF.

CDR3 sequence reads: CASSETGQVYSPLHF. In DNA, the CDR3 is TGTGCCAGCAGCGAGACGGGACAGGTATATTCACCCCTCCACTTT. V and J are TRBV9 and TRBJ1-6; TRBD1 matches at 8 bases. Trimming at V came to 3 bases and at J to 8 bases, leaving 7 bases not matched to a gene. Per the germline V gene, CDR1 is SGDLS and CDR2 is YYNGEE. CDR3 length: 15 amino acids.

The chain employs TRBV28 and TRBJ2-1, with D possibly being TRBD2 (5 bases). V shed 6 bases and J shed 2 bases, with 14 bases lying between them. Germline V gene sequence: CDR1 MDHEN, CDR2 SYDVKM. This CDR3 is built from 15 residues. The CDR3 here is CASSFRTQAYNEQFF. Here the CDR3 DNA reads TGTGCCAGCAGCTTCAGGACTCAAGCCTACAATGAGCAGTTCTTC.

The chain is built from TRBV30 and TRBJ1-3; no reliable D call. V was pared by 5 bases and J by 4 bases, with 12 bases between. The CDR3 has 13 residues. CDR1 GTSNPN and CDR2 SVGIG come from the germline V gene (reference sequence). Here the CDR3 reads CAWAGGGGNTIYF. CDR3 sequence (DNA): TGTGCCTGGGCGGGTGGAGGAGGAAACACCATATATTTT.

The chain carries TRBV2 and TRBJ2-1; 7 bases fit TRBD1. CDR3 length equals 15 residues. Germline CDR1 and CDR2: SNHLY and FYNNEI. With 6 bases clipped from V and 7 bases from J, the junction kept 12 bases outside the gene matches. Here the CDR3 reads CASSLGQGEMNEQFF. The DNA for the CDR3 is TGTGCCAGCAGCCTGGGGCAGGGGGAGATGAATGAGCAGTTCTTC.

The count of this clone is one. J is TRBJ1-2 and V is TRBV7-2; unclear D gene. There are 13 residues in the CDR3. Per germline, CDR1 SGHTA and CDR2 FQGNSA. The V end lost 2 bases, the J end lost 8 bases, and 12 bases lay between the germline ends. CDR3 residues: CASSLSPGSGYTF. DNA for the CDR3: TGTGCCAGCAGCTTAAGTCCCGGGAGCGGCTACACCTTC.

This rearrangement joins TRBV2 to TRBJ2-3, with TRBD2 matching 12 bases. The V segment lost 7 bases and the J segment 7 bases; nucleotides outside the gene matches: 6. The CDR3 sequence is 14 residues long. CDR1 SNHLY and CDR2 FYNNEI come from the germline V gene. The CDR3 coding sequence is TGTGCCAGCACGGCTAGCGGGGGGGCGAATACGCAGTATTTT. This gives the protein CASTASGGANTQYF.

This clone was observed a single time. The CDR3 region is CASSLGEAGSYEQYF. For the CDR3, the DNA is TGTGCCAGCAGCTTGGGGGAGGCAGGCTCCTACGAGCAGTACTTC. The chain carries TRBV5-8 and TRBJ2-7; D is possibly TRBD2 (6 bases). Germline loops: CDR1 SGHTS, CDR2 YDEGEE. V shed 0 bases and J shed 0 bases, with 10 bases lying between them. This CDR3 has 15 amino acids.